The source of this T cell receptor beta chain is a study of memory CD4+ T cells and cytomegalovirus serostatus. Single viable CD3+CD4+CD8-CD45RO+ cells were sorted as the memory CD4+ T cells. The method was immunoSEQ multiplex PCR; TCRdb's version includes in-frame clones alone and lacks a portion of them. The sample contains 55,000 to 65,000 clones, about four fifths of which appear only once. This clone has more than one count but fewer than ten. What it binds is not known. This CDR3 is 15 amino acids long. Germline V gives CDR1 MGHRA, CDR2 YSYEKL. V was cut by 4 bases and J by 0 bases, with 7 bases left in between. Broader study findings: Suggested: most of the CMV-linked TCR signature lies in CD4+ memory cells.

The receptor's source is an adult in good health and CMV-seronegative. The rearrangement uses TRBV4-1 and TRBJ2-6; D is undetermined. The sequencing sample was made of memory CD4+ T cells from blood. The CDR3 sequence is CASSPLLSGANVLTF. CDR3 bases: TGCGCCAGCAGCCCTCTCCTCTCTGGGGCCAACGTCCTGACTTTC.